This T cell receptor beta chain was captured in a study of T cell repertoires in cytomegalovirus infection. Study information: CMV infection together with matching HLA type was indicated by public TCR beta signatures.

Study conclusions and caveats: The ex vivo response showed dominance by HLA-C-restricted CMV-specific TCR beta clonotypes. Cumulative public TCR beta family frequency identified CMV carriers with the relevant HLA.

TCRdb fed the reads into MiXCR, producing one record per CDR3 protein. Of over 300,000 distinct CDR3 sequences detected, 17% appear once; the ten largest clones hold 12%. The CDR3 length is 14 residues. Between the trimmed V and J ends, which lost 6 bases and 1 base, there was a span of 12 bases. Concerning this clonotype itself: Its antigen is still unknown.

V gene TRBV12-3 or TRBV12-4 combines with J gene TRBJ1-1, with D perhaps matching TRBD1 (5 bases). What was sequenced was PBMCs. This receptor was taken from a human donor in good health (CMV status not recorded). Some clones in this sample may be carry-over from other donors' samples. CDR3: CASRPDKSNTEAFF. The CDR3 DNA follows: TGTGCCAGCAGACCGGACAAGTCGAACACTGAAGCTTTCTTT.